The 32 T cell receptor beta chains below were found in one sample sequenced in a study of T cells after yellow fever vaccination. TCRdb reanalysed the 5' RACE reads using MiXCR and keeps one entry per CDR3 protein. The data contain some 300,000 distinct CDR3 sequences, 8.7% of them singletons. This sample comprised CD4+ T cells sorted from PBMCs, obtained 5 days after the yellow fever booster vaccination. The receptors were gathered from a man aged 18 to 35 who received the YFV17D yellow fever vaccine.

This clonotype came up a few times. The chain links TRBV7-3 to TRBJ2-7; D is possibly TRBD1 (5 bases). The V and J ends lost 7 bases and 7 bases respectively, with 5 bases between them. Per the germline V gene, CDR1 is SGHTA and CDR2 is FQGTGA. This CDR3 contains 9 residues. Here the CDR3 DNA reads TGTGCCAGCAAGGGGGAGCAGTACTTC. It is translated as CASKGEQYF. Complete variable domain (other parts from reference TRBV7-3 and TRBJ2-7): GAGVSQTPSNKVTEKGKYVELRCDPISGHTALYWYRQSLGQGPEFLIYFQGTGAADDSGLPNDRFFAVRPEGSVSTLKIQRTERGDSAVYLCASKGEQYFGPGTRLTVT.

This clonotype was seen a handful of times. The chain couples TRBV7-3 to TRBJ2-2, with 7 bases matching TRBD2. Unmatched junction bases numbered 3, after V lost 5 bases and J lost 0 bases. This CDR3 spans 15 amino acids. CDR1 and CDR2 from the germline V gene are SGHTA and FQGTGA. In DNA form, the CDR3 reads TGTGCCAGCAGCGCCGGACTAGCGAACACCGGGGAGCTGTTTTTT. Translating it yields CASSAGLANTGELFF. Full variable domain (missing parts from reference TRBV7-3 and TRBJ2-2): GAGVSQTPSNKVTEKGKYVELRCDPISGHTALYWYRQSLGQGPEFLIYFQGTGAADDSGLPNDRFFAVRPEGSVSTLKIQRTERGDSAVYLCASSAGLANTGELFFGEGSRLTVL.

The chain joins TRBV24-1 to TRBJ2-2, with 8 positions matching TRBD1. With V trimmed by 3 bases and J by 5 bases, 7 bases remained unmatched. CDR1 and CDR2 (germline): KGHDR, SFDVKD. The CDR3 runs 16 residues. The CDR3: CATSDPATGETGELFF. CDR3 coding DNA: TGTGCCACCAGTGATCCCGCGACAGGGGAAACCGGGGAGCTGTTTTTT.

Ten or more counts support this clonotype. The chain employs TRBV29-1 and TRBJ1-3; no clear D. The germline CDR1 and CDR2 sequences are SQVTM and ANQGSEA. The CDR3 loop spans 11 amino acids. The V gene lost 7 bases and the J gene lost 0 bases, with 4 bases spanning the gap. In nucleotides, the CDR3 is TGCAGCGGGGACTCTGGAAACACCATATATTTT. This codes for CSGDSGNTIYF.

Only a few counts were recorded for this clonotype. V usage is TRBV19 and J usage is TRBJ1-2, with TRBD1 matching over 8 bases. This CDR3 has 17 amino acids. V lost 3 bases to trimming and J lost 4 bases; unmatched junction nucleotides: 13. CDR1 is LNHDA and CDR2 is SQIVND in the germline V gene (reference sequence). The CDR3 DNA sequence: TGTGCCAGTAGTATCGGTCAGGGGGCCGTAAGCGGCTATGGCTACACCTTC. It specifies CASSIGQGAVSGYGYTF.

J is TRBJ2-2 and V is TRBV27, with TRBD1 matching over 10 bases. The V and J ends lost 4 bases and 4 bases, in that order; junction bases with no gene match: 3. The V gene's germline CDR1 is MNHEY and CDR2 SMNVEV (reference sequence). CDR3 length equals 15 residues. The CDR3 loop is CASSSGQGITGELFF. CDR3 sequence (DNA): TGTGCCAGCAGTTCGGGACAGGGGATCACCGGGGAGCTGTTTTTT.

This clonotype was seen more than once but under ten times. CDR3 DNA sequence: TGTGCCAGCAGCCACAGGGGGAGCACTGAAGCTTTCTTT. Translating it yields CASSHRGSTEAFF. This chain links TRBV27 with TRBJ1-1; TRBD1 matches at 8 bases. Germline trimming cut 6 bases from V and 4 bases from J; bases unmatched to any gene: 4. Germline CDR1 and CDR2: MNHEY and SMNVEV (reference sequence). This CDR3 has 13 residues.

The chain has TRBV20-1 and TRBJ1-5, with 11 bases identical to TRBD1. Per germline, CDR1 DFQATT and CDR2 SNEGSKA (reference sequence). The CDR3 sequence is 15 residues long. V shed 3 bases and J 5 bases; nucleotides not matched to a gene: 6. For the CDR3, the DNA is TGCAGTGCTAGTTGGGGGACAGGGGGAGATCAGCCCCAGCATTTT. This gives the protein CSASWGTGGDQPQHF.

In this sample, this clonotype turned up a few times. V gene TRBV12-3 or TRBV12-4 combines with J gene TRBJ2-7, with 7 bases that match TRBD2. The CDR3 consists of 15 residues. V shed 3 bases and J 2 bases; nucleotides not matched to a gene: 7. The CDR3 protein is CASSFSASGTYEQYF. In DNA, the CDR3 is TGTGCCAGCAGTTTCTCCGCTAGCGGAACCTACGAGCAGTACTTC.

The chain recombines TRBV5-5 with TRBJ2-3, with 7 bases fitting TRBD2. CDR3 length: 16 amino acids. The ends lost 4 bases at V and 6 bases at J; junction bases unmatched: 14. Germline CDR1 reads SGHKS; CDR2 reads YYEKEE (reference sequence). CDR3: CASSLGGTSRSDTQYF. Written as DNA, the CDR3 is TGTGCCAGCAGCCTGGGGGGGACCTCACGTTCCGATACGCAGTATTTT.

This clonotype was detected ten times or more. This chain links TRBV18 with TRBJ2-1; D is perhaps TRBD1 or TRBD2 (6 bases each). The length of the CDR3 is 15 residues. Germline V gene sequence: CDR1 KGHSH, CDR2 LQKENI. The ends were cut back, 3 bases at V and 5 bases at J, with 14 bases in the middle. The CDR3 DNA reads TGTGCCAGCTCACCGTTCGGGGGCCAAAACAATGAGCAGTTCTTC. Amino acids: CASSPFGGQNNEQFF.

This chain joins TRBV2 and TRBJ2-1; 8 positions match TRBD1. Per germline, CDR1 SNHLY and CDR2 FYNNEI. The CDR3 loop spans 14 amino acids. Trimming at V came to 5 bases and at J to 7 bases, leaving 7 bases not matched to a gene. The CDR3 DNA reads TGTGCCAGCAGTAACGGACAGGGCCCAAATGAGCAGTTCTTC. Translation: CASSNGQGPNEQFF.

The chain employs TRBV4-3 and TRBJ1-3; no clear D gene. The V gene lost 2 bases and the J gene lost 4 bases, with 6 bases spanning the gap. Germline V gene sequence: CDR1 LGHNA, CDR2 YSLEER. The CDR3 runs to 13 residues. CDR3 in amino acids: CASSQSRGNTIYF. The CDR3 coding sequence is TGCGCCAGCAGCCAATCTAGGGGAAACACCATATATTTT.

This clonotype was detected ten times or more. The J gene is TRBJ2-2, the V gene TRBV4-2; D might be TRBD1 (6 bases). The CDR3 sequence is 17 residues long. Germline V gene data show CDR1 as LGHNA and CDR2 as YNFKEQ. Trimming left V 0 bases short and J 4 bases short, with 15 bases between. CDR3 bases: TGTGCCAGCAGCCAAGATACGCTGGGGGCGGGCACCGGGGAGCTGTTTTTT. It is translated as CASSQDTLGAGTGELFF.

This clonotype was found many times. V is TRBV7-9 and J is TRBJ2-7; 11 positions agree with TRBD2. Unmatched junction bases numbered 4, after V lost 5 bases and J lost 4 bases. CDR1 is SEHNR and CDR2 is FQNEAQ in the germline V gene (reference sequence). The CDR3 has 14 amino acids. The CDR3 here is CASSGTSGSYEQYV. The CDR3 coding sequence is TGTGCCAGCAGCGGGACTAGCGGATCATACGAGCAGTACGTC.

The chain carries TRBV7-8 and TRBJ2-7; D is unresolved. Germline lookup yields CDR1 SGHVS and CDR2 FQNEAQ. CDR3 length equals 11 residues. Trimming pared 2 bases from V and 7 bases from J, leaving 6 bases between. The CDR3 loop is CASSLWEEQYF. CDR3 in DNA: TGTGCCAGCAGCTTATGGGAAGAGCAGTACTTC. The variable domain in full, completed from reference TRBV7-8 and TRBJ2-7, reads GAGVSQSPRYKVAKRGQDVALRCDPISGHVSLFWYQQALGQGPEFLTYFQNEAQLDKSGLPSDRFFAERPEGSVSTLKIQRTQQEDSAVYLCASSLWEEQYFGPGTRLTVT.

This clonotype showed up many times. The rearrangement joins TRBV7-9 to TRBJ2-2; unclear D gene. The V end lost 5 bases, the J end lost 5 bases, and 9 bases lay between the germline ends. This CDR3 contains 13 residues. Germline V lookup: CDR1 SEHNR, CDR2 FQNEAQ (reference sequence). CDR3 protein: CASSRGGTGELFF. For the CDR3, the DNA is TGTGCCAGCAGCCGAGGTGGGACCGGGGAGCTGTTTTTT.

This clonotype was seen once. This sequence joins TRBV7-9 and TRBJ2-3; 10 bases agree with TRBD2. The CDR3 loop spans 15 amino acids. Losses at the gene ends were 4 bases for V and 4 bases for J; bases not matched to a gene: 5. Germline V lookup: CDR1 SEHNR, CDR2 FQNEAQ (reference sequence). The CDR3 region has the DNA TGTGCCAGCAGCTCCGAGCGGGGGGGCGCAGATACGCAGTATTTT. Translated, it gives CASSSERGGADTQYF.

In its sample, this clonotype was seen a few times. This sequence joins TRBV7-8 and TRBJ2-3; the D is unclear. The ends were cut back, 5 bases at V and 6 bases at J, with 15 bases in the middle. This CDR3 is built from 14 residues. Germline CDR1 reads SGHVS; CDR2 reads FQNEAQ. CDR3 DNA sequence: TGTGCCAGCAGCCCAACGAGAACCTCGGATACGCAGTATTTT. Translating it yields CASSPTRTSDTQYF.

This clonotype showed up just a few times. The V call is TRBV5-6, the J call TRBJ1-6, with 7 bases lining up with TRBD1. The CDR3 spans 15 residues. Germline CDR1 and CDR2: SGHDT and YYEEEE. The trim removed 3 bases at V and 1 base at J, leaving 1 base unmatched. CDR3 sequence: CASSSDRSYNSPLHF. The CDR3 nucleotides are TGTGCCAGCAGCTCGGACAGGTCCTATAATTCACCCCTCCACTTT.

The CDR3: CSAGGDRRYEQYF. The CDR3 nucleotides read TGCAGCGCTGGCGGGGACAGGCGCTACGAGCAGTACTTC. The chain recombines TRBV29-1 with TRBJ2-7, with 8 bases fitting TRBD1. The CDR3 runs to 13 residues. Per the germline V gene, CDR1 is SQVTM and CDR2 is ANQGSEA. V lost 7 bases to trimming and J lost 3 bases; unmatched junction nucleotides: 8.

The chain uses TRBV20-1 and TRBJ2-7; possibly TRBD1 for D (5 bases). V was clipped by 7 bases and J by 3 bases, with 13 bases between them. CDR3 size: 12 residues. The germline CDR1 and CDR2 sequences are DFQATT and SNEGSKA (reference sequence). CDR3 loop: CSVSDTFYEQYF. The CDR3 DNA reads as TGCAGTGTCTCGGACACGTTCTACGAGCAGTACTTC.

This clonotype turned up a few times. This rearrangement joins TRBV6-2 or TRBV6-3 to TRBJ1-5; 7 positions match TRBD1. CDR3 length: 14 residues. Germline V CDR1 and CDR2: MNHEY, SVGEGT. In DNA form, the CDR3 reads TGTGCTAGTAATCGACAGGGCGGGACTCAGCCCCAGCATTTT. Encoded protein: CASNRQGGTQPQHF.

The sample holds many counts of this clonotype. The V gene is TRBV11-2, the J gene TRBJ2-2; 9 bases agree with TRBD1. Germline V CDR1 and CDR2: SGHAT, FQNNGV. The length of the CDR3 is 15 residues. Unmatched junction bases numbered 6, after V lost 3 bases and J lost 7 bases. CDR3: CASSFNRGRSGELFF. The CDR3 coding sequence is TGTGCCAGCAGCTTCAACAGGGGGCGAAGCGGGGAGCTGTTTTTT.

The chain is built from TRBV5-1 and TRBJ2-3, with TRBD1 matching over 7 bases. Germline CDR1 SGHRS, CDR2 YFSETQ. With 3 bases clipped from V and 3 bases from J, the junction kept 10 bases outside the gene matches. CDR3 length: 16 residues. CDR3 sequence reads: CASSSMRGPGTDTQYF. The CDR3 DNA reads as TGCGCCAGCAGCTCCATGAGGGGGCCCGGAACAGATACGCAGTATTTT.

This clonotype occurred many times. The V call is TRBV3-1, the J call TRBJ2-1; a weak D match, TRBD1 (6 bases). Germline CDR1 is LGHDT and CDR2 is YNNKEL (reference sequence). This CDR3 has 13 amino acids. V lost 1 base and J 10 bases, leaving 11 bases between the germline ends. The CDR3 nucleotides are TGTGCCAGCAGCCAAGTGGGGGCGAGGGAGCAGTTCTTC. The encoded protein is CASSQVGAREQFF.

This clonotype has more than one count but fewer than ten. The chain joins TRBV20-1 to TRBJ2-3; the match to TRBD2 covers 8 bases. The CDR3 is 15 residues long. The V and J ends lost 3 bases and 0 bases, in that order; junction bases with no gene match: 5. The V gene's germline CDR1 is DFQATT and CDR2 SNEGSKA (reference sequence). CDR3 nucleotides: TGCAGTGCTAGCGGGGGGGTATATAGCACAGATACGCAGTATTTT. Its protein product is CSASGGVYSTDTQYF.

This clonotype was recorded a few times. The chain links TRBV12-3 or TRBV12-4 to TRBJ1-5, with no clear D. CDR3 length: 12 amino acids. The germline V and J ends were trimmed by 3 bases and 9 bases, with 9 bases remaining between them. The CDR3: CASSFPGRPQHF. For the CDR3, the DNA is TGTGCCAGCAGTTTCCCGGGGAGGCCCCAGCATTTT.

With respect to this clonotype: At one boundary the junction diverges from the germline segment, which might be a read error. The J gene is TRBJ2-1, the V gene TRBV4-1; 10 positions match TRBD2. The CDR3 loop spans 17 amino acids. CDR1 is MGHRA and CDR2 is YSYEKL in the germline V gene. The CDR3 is CASSQPLAGVLYIEQFF. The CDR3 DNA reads TGCGCCAGCAGCCAACCTCTAGCGGGGGTCCTTTACATTGAGCAGTTCTTC.

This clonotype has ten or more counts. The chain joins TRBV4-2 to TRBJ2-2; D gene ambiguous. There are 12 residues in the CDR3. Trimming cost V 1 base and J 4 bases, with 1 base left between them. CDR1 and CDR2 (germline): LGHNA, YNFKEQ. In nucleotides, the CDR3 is TGTGCCAGCAGCCAAGGCACCGGGGAGCTGTTTTTT. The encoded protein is CASSQGTGELFF.

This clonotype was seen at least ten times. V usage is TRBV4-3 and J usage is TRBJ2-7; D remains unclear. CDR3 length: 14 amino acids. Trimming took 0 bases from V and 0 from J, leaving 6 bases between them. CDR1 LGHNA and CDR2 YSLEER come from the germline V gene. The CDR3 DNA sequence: TGCGCCAGCAGCCAAGACAGGAGCTCCTACGAGCAGTACTTC. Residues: CASSQDRSSYEQYF.

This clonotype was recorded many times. For the CDR3, the DNA is TGCGCCAGCAGCTTGGTGGGAAACAATGAGCAGTTCTTC. The encoded protein is CASSLVGNNEQFF. The J gene is TRBJ2-1, the V gene TRBV5-1; D not resolved. CDR1 SGHRS and CDR2 YFSETQ come from the germline V gene. V was clipped by 0 bases and J by 5 bases, with 6 bases between them. This CDR3 is 13 amino acids long.